Below are 11 T cell receptor beta chains sequenced from a single sample in a study of T-cell reconstitution after alpha-beta-depleted transplantation in children. Unique molecular identifiers tagged the TCRbeta library. TCRdb re-called the PCR reads with MiXCR, one entry per CDR3 protein. The sample has a few hundred thousand distinct CDR3 sequences; 25% to 30% are singletons. This specimen consisted of PBMCs, obtained before TCRalphabeta/CD19-depleted stem cell transplant. The receptors come from a boy under two years old with Wiskott-Aldrich syndrome, due to receive a stem cell transplant.

V and J are TRBV29-1 and TRBJ2-1; weak D call: TRBD2 (5 bases). Trimming took 1 base from V and 3 from J, leaving 13 bases between them. Germline V gene lookup returns CDR1 SQVTM and CDR2 ANQGSEA. The CDR3 runs to 15 residues. The CDR3 loop is CSVEGLSGRYNEQFF. The CDR3 DNA reads as TGCAGCGTTGAAGGGTTAAGCGGACGCTACAATGAGCAGTTCTTC.

There are a few counts of this clonotype. The V gene is TRBV20-1, the J gene TRBJ1-2; no clear D. There are 12 residues in the CDR3. V lost 2 bases and J 6 bases, leaving 10 bases between the germline ends. Germline V CDR1 and CDR2: DFQATT, SNEGSKA (reference sequence). This CDR3 is CSARFRDDGYTF. The CDR3 coding sequence is TGCAGTGCTAGATTTAGGGATGATGGCTACACCTTC.

About this clonotype itself: A read error may produce the germline difference seen at one junction end. The chain recombines TRBV20-1 with TRBJ2-1, with TRBD2 matching over 9 bases. This CDR3 has 15 residues. The germline V gene has CDR1 DFQATT and CDR2 SNEGSKA (reference sequence). DNA of the CDR3: TGCAGTGCTCGAGAAGCGGGAGGATTTTCGAATGAGCAGTTCTTC. This encodes CSAREAGGFSNEQFF.

The chain joins TRBV12-3 or TRBV12-4 to TRBJ2-3, with 12 positions matching TRBD2. Trimming took 7 bases from V and 5 from J; bases not matched to a gene: 4. There are 14 residues in the CDR3. This CDR3 is CASTMTSGRDTQYF. The CDR3 DNA reads as TGTGCCAGCACCATGACTAGCGGGAGAGATACGCAGTATTTT.

V is TRBV7-2 and J is TRBJ2-7; possible D gene TRBD1, 6 bases. Trimming stripped 5 bases from V and 4 bases from J, with 15 bases between. Germline assignment: CDR1 SGHTA and CDR2 FQGNSA. The CDR3 length is 14 residues. In DNA form, the CDR3 reads TGTGCCAGCAGCCCAACAACAGGGATATACGAGCAGTACTTC. As protein: CASSPTTGIYEQYF. The entire variable domain, with the rest obtained from reference TRBV7-2 and TRBJ2-7, is as follows: GAGVSQSPSNKVTEKGKDVELRCDPISGHTALYWYRQSLGQGLEFLIYFQGNSAPDKSGLPSDRFSAERTGGSVSTLTIQRTQQEDSAVYLCASSPTTGIYEQYFGPGTRLTVT.

The rearrangement links TRBV5-4 to TRBJ2-2; 8 bases are a match to TRBD2. This CDR3 has 16 residues. Trimming cost V 2 bases and J 5 bases; bases outside gene matches: 8. From germline, CDR1 is SGHNT and CDR2 YYREEE (reference sequence). The DNA of the CDR3 is TGTGCCAGCAGCTTACCGGGAGGGCTAGGAACCGGGGAGCTGTTTTTT. Translated, it gives CASSLPGGLGTGELFF.

The chain has TRBV28 and TRBJ1-2; D call uncertain. CDR1 MDHEN and CDR2 SYDVKM come from the germline V gene. V dropped 3 bases and J dropped 4 bases, with 6 bases sitting between them. The CDR3 is 12 residues long. For the CDR3, the DNA is TGTGCCAGCAGTTTGCGCCTCTATGGCTACACCTTC. Encoded protein: CASSLRLYGYTF.

The chain has TRBV29-1 and TRBJ2-5, with TRBD2 identical over 9 bases. CDR3 length: 14 amino acids. Unmatched junction bases numbered 6, after V lost 6 bases and J lost 1 base. CDR1 and CDR2 (germline): SQVTM, ANQGSEA. CDR3 sequence (DNA): TGCAGCGTGGTTGGCGGGAGGGCCCAAGAGACCCAGTACTTC. Translated: CSVVGGRAQETQYF.

The V gene is TRBV12-3 or TRBV12-4, the J gene TRBJ1-5; D gene ambiguous. The CDR3 totals 13 residues. V lost 4 bases and J 3 bases, leaving 7 bases between the germline ends. CDR3 DNA: TGTGCCAGCAGTTCAGGCACCAATCAGCCCCAGCATTTT. Translating it yields CASSSGTNQPQHF.

CDR3 sequence reads: CASSSGLALLQETQYF. The CDR3, as DNA: TGTGCCAGCAGTTCGGGACTAGCGCTACTTCAAGAGACCCAGTACTTC. V usage is TRBV6-5 and J usage is TRBJ2-5; 10 bases agree with TRBD2. The V segment lost 4 bases and the J segment 2 bases; nucleotides outside the gene matches: 7. CDR1 and CDR2 from the germline V gene are MNHEY and SVGAGI. The CDR3 spans 16 residues.

This rearrangement joins TRBV7-9 to TRBJ1-2; D may be TRBD1 (6 bases). Germline-derived CDR1 and CDR2 are SEHNR and FQNEAQ (reference sequence). This CDR3 has 14 residues. V was pared by 1 base and J by 11 bases, with 17 bases between. The CDR3 nucleotides read TGTGCCAGCAGCTTAGATGGCGCCCAGGGGCCATACACCTTC. This gives the protein CASSLDGAQGPYTF.